This TCR beta chain comes out of a study of T and B cells in COVID-19 patients. About the study: Of around 21 active-infection patients, 12 were critically ill with mechanical ventilation or extracorporeal membrane oxygenation.

This clonotype was seen only once. BIOMED2 TRB-A/B primer pools were used in multiplex TRB PCR. One entry per CDR3 protein, called by TCRdb with MiXCR from the multiplex PCR reads. Here the sample spans 1,500 to 2,500 distinct CDR3 sequences, approximately 22% being singletons. TRB was amplified from about 250-500 ng of blood genomic DNA. Germline-derived CDR1 and CDR2 are SEHNR and FQNEAQ (reference sequence). V dropped 3 bases and J dropped 3; count of bases not matched to a gene: 4. The CDR3 loop spans 15 amino acids. V usage is TRBV7-9 and J usage is TRBJ2-3; 9 bases fit TRBD2. The clonotype was recovered from a human donor with active COVID-19. Source material: blood. In DNA form, the CDR3 reads TGTGCCAGCAGCTTGGGAACTAGCGGGACAGATACGCAGTATTTT. Amino acids: CASSLGTSGTDTQYF.